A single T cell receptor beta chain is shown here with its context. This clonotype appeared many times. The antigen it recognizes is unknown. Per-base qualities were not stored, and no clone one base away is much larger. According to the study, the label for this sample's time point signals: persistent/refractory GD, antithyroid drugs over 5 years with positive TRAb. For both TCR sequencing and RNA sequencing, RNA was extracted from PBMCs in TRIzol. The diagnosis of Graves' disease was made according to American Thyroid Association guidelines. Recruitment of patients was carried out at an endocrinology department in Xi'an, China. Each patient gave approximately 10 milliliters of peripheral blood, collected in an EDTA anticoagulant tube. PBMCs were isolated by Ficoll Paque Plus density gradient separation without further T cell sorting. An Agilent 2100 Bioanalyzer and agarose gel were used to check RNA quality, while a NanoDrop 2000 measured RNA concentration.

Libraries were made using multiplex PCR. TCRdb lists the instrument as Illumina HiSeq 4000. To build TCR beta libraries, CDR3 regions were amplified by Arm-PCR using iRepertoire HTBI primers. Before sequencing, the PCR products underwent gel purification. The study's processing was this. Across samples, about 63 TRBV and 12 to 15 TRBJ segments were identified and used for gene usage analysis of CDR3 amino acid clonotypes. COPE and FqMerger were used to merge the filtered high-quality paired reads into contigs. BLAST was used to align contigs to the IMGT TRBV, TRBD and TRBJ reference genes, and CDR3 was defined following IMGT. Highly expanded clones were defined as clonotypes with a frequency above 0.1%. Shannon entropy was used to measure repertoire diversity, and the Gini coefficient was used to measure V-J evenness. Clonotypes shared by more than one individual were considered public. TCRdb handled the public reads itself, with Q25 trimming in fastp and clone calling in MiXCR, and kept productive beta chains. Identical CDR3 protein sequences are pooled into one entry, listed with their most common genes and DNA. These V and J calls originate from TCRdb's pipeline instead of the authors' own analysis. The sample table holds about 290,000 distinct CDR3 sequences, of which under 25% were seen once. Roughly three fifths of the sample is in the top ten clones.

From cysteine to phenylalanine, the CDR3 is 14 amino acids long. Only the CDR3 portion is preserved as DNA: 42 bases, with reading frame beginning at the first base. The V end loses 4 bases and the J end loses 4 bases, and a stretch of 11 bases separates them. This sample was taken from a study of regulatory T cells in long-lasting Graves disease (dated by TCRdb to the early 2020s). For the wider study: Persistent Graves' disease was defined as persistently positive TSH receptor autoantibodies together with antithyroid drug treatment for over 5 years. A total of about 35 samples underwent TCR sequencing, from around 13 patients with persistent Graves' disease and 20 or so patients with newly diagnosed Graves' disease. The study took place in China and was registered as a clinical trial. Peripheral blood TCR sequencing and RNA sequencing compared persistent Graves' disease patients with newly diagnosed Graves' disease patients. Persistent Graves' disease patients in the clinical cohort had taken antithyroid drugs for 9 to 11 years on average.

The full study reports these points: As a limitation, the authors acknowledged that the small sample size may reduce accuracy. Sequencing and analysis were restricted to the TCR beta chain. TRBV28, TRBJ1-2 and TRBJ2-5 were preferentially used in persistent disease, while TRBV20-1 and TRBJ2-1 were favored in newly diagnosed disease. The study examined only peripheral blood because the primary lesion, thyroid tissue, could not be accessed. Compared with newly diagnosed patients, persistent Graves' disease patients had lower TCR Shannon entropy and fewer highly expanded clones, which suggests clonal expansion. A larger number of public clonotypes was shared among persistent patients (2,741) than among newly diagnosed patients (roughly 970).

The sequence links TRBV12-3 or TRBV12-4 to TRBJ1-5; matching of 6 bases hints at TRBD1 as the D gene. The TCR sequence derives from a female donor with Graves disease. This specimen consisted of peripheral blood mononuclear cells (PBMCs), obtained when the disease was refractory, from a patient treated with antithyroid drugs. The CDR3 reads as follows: CASSYGQINQPQHF. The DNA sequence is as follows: TGTGCCAGCAGTTACGGACAGATTAATCAGCCCCAGCATTTT.